Each of the 20 T cell receptor beta chains below was sequenced from the same sample in a study of blood T cell repertoires in COVID-19. TCRdb's copy holds only in-frame clones and misses some; the assay was immunoSEQ multiplex PCR. The sample holds approximately 210,000 clones, 82% seen once. The specimen was PBMCs or T cells enriched from blood (not recorded which). The receptors shown here come from a woman aged 55-75 years who had recovered from COVID-19.

This sequence joins TRBV4-2 and TRBJ1-1; D is undetermined. The CDR3 has 14 amino acids. V was cut by 0 bases and J by 6 bases, with 11 bases left in between. Germline CDR1 is LGHNA and CDR2 is YNFKEQ. CDR3 amino acids: CASSQEGSQSEAFF. The CDR3 nucleotides read TGTGCCAGCAGCCAAGAGGGGAGTCAGTCTGAAGCTTTCTTT.

A remark on this clone: The junction differs from germline at one of its ends, possibly a read error. The chain uses TRBV7-2 and TRBJ2-1; 13 positions match TRBD2. The CDR3 totals 14 residues. Germline V lookup: CDR1 SGHTA, CDR2 FQGNSA. The CDR3 reads CASKLAGGRNEQFF. In DNA form, the CDR3 reads TGTGCAAGCAAACTAGCGGGGGGGCGAAATGAGCAGTTCTTC. Full variable domain (rest looked up from reference TRBV7-2 and TRBJ2-1): GAGVSQSPSNKVTEKGKDVELRCDPISGHTALYWYRQSLGQGLEFLIYFQGNSAPDKSGLPSDRFSAERTGGSVSTLTIQRTQQEDSAVYLCASKLAGGRNEQFFGPGTRLTVL.

CDR3 amino acids: CASGSATGPNNSPLHF. CDR3 nucleotides: TGTGCTAGTGGTTCCGCAACAGGTCCGAATAATTCACCCCTCCACTTT. J is TRBJ1-6 and V is TRBV12-5; the D gene is possibly TRBD1 (5 bases). The germline CDR1 and CDR2 sequences are LGHNT and FRNRAP. CDR3 length equals 16 residues. The V gene lost 4 bases and the J gene lost 5 bases, with 15 bases spanning the gap.

The chain employs TRBV7-9 and TRBJ2-1, with 11 nucleotides matching TRBD2. The length of the CDR3 is 15 residues. Germline CDR1 is SEHNR and CDR2 is FQNEAQ (reference sequence). Trimming cost V 8 bases and J 4 bases; bases outside gene matches: 7. The CDR3 loop is CASGVRTSGYNEQFF. The CDR3 DNA reads as TGTGCCAGCGGAGTAAGGACTAGCGGGTACAATGAGCAGTTCTTC. Full variable domain (rest looked up from reference TRBV7-9 and TRBJ2-1): DTGVSQNPRHKITKRGQNVTFRCDPISEHNRLYWYRQTLGQGPEFLTYFQNEAQLEKSRLLSDRFSAERPKGSFSTLEIQRTEQGDSAMYLCASGVRTSGYNEQFFGPGTRLTVL.

The chain links TRBV4-2 to TRBJ2-3; 8 nucleotides agree with TRBD1. The CDR3 totals 15 residues. Trimming removed 1 base from V and 0 bases from J; junction bases left unmatched: 0. CDR1 LGHNA and CDR2 YNFKEQ come from the germline V gene. CDR3 residues: CASSQGDRSTDTQYF. The DNA of the CDR3 is TGTGCCAGCAGCCAAGGGGACAGGAGCACAGATACGCAGTATTTT.

V is TRBV2 and J is TRBJ1-1, with no clear D. CDR1 and CDR2 from the germline V gene are SNHLY and FYNNEI. V was cut by 4 bases and J by 1 base, with 10 bases left in between. The length of the CDR3 is 14 residues. CDR3 loop: CASSGSAANTEAFF. CDR3 DNA sequence: TGTGCCAGCAGTGGGAGCGCAGCGAACACTGAAGCTTTCTTT.

The chain is built from TRBV3-1 (or the pseudogene TRBV3-2) and TRBJ2-7; D is uncertain. V lost 3 bases and J 3 bases, leaving 6 bases between the germline ends. The CDR3 has 12 residues. CDR1 and CDR2 (germline): LGHDT, YNNKEL (reference sequence). The CDR3 coding sequence is TGTGCCAGCAGCCACCAAATCTACGAGCAGTACTTC. Translation: CASSHQIYEQYF.

This chain uses TRBV6-5 with TRBJ2-2; weak D call: TRBD1 (5 bases). Germline V gene data show CDR1 as MNHEY and CDR2 as SVGAGI. The ends were cut back, 4 bases at V and 4 bases at J, with 7 bases in the middle. The CDR3 is made up of 13 amino acids. CDR3 DNA: TGTGCCAGCAGTTCGACAGCCACCGGGGAGCTGTTTTTT. Encoded protein: CASSSTATGELFF.

V gene TRBV5-4 combines with J gene TRBJ1-4; D not certain. V lost 4 bases and J lost 1, with 11 bases in between. The CDR3 loop spans 15 amino acids. The germline V gene has CDR1 SGHNT and CDR2 YYREEE (reference sequence). The CDR3 protein is CASSLQVGTNEKLFF. CDR3 nucleotide sequence: TGTGCCAGCAGCCTTCAGGTTGGAACTAATGAAAAACTGTTTTTT.

The chain recombines TRBV27 with TRBJ1-2, with TRBD1 identical over 8 bases. CDR3 length equals 17 residues. Germline-derived CDR1 and CDR2 are MNHEY and SMNVEV (reference sequence). The V gene end was trimmed by 5 bases and the J gene end by 2 bases; junction bases not matched to a gene: 13. The CDR3 loop reads CASSPLVEAGGNYGYTF. The CDR3 bases are TGTGCCAGCAGTCCCCTAGTTGAGGCAGGGGGCAACTATGGCTACACCTTC.

This rearrangement joins TRBV30 to TRBJ2-1, with TRBD2 matching 7 bases. J lost 5 bases, V lost 5 bases, and 6 bases had no gene match. Germline values: CDR1 GTSNPN, CDR2 SVGIG (reference sequence). The CDR3 runs to 13 residues. Written as DNA, the CDR3 is TGTGCCTGGCGCAAAGCGGGAAACAATGAGCAGTTCTTC. Residues: CAWRKAGNNEQFF. Based on the CDR3 plus reference TRBV30 and TRBJ2-1, the full variable domain is SQTIHQWPATLVQPVGSPLSLECTVEGTSNPNLYWYRQAAGRGLQLLFYSVGIGQISSEVPQNLSASRPQDRQFILSSKKLLLSDSGFYLCAWRKAGNNEQFFGPGTRLTVL.

The chain links TRBV5-1 to TRBJ1-1, with 7 bases matching TRBD1. This CDR3 has 16 residues. The V gene end was trimmed by 2 bases and the J gene end by 1 base; junction bases not matched to a gene: 8. CDR1 SGHRS and CDR2 YFSETQ come from the germline V gene. The CDR3 DNA follows: TGCGCCAGCAGCTTCACGCCACGGACAGGGAACACTGAAGCTTTCTTT. It encodes CASSFTPRTGNTEAFF.

The CDR3 region has the DNA TGTGCCAGCAGGCGAGAGACCCAGTACTTC. Residues: CASRRETQYF. This chain joins TRBV6-5 and TRBJ2-5; D is ambiguous. This CDR3 is built from 10 residues. The germline CDR1 and CDR2 sequences are MNHEY and SVGAGI. Trimming pared 6 bases from V and 4 bases from J, leaving 3 bases between.

The chain is built from TRBV7-2 and TRBJ2-2; 7 positions agree with TRBD1. The length of the CDR3 is 15 residues. J lost 5 bases, V lost 5 bases, and 8 bases had no gene match. CDR1 SGHTA and CDR2 FQGNSA come from the germline V gene. The DNA for the CDR3 is TGTGCCAGCAGCAACTCCGGGACAGAAACCGGGGAGCTGTTTTTT. Translation: CASSNSGTETGELFF. Supplemented by reference TRBV7-2 and TRBJ2-2, the full variable domain reads GAGVSQSPSNKVTEKGKDVELRCDPISGHTALYWYRQSLGQGLEFLIYFQGNSAPDKSGLPSDRFSAERTGGSVSTLTIQRTQQEDSAVYLCASSNSGTETGELFFGEGSRLTVL.

The V call is TRBV6-5, the J call TRBJ1-6; D unclear. The V gene's germline CDR1 is MNHEY and CDR2 SVGAGI. V was shortened by 6 bases and J by 1 base, with 4 bases between the two germline ends. The CDR3 is made up of 13 amino acids. CDR3 sequence reads: CASRISYNSPLHF. The CDR3 nucleotides read TGTGCCAGCAGAATATCCTATAATTCACCCCTCCACTTT.

The V call is TRBV27, the J call TRBJ2-7; 10 positions agree with TRBD1. This CDR3 spans 17 amino acids. V lost 0 bases, J lost 1 base, and 6 bases stayed unmatched. CDR1 and CDR2 from the germline V gene are MNHEY and SMNVEV (reference sequence). The CDR3 DNA reads TGTGCCAGCAGTTTATCGTTCGGACAGGGGGTTTCCTACGAGCAGTACTTC. Translating gives CASSLSFGQGVSYEQYF.

The rearrangement links TRBV27 to TRBJ2-3; 12 bases map to TRBD2. Trimming cost V 8 bases and J 4 bases; bases outside gene matches: 4. The CDR3 totals 14 residues. Germline V gene sequence: CDR1 MNHEY, CDR2 SMNVEV (reference sequence). CDR3 amino acids: CASASGRAADTQYF. The CDR3 nucleotides are TGTGCCAGCGCTAGCGGGAGGGCCGCAGATACGCAGTATTTT.

This chain joins TRBV6-5 and TRBJ2-7; possibly TRBD1 for D (6 bases). V lost 0 bases to trimming and J lost 6 bases, with 18 bases between them. CDR1 is MNHEY, CDR2 SVGAGI, per germline. The CDR3 has 16 residues. CDR3 nucleotides: TGTGCCAGCAGTTACTCCCACAGGGTTTTTAACGGCGAGCAGTACTTC. It codes for CASSYSHRVFNGEQYF.

The chain couples TRBV4-1 to TRBJ2-5, with a possible D match to TRBD1 (6 bases). This CDR3 is built from 17 residues. V lost 1 base and J 6 bases, leaving 21 bases between the germline ends. Germline assignment: CDR1 MGHRA and CDR2 YSYEKL. The chain's CDR3 is CASSQALLRDKGKTQYF. CDR3 sequence (DNA): TGCGCCAGCAGCCAAGCCCTGCTCCGGGACAAGGGGAAGACCCAGTACTTC.

J is TRBJ1-5 and V is TRBV4-1; D not resolved. The CDR3 consists of 13 residues. Trimming removed 0 bases at V and 6 bases at J, with 6 bases between. Germline V CDR1 and CDR2: MGHRA, YSYEKL. For the CDR3, the DNA is TGCGCCAGCAGCCAAGAGGGCCCTCAGCCCCAGCATTTT. Its protein product is CASSQEGPQPQHF.